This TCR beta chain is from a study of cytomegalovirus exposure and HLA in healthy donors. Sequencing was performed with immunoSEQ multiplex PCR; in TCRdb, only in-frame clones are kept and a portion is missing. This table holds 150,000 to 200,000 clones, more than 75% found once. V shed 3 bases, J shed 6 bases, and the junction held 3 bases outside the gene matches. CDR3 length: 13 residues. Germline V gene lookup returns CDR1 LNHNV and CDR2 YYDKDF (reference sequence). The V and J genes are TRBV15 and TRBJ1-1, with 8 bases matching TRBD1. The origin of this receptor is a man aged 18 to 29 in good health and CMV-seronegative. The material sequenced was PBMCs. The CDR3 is CATSRTGVAEAFF. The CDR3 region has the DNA TGTGCCACCAGCAGGACAGGGGTGGCTGAAGCTTTCTTT.